The 28 T cell receptor beta chains given below trace back to one sample, sequenced in a study of beta chain features in type 1 diabetes. All of the isolated RNA was reverse transcribed, so expressed TCRB transcripts were sequenced. This table comes from immunoSEQ multiplex PCR, and its TCRdb copy is limited to in-frame clones, with some not included. The top ten clones hold about 2.1% of a sample with around 170,000 clones, approximately 9% of them seen once. Specimen: central memory CD4+ T cells from blood. The receptors derive from a woman between 18 and 30 years old in good health.

The chain has TRBV7-2 and TRBJ2-1, with D possibly TRBD1 on 5 matching bases. Per the germline V gene, CDR1 is SGHTA and CDR2 is FQGNSA. The V end was cut by 6 bases, the J end by 12 bases, with 9 bases between. The CDR3 consists of 10 residues. CDR3 loop: CASRGDLQFF. The CDR3 region has the DNA TGTGCCAGCAGAGGGGATCTGCAGTTCTTC.

This clone was observed a handful of times. V gene TRBV4-2 combines with J gene TRBJ1-1; D is uncertain. V lost 1 base and J lost 3, with 12 bases in between. CDR1 is LGHNA, CDR2 YNFKEQ, per germline. The CDR3 loop spans 15 amino acids. The CDR3 nucleotides are TGTGCCAGCAGCCAAGTTGCGGGGTGGGACACTGAAGCTTTCTTT. Translated, it gives CASSQVAGWDTEAFF.

The sample holds many counts of this clone. The chain couples TRBV18 to TRBJ1-1, with D maybe TRBD1 (6 bases). V lost 3 bases and J lost 3, with 14 bases in between. Germline V CDR1 and CDR2: KGHSH, LQKENI. CDR3 length: 15 amino acids. In DNA form, the CDR3 reads TGTGCCAGCTCACCCTCGACAGGCGTGGACACTGAAGCTTTCTTT. It specifies CASSPSTGVDTEAFF.

The gene calls are TRBV4-3 and TRBJ2-2; tentatively, D is TRBD2 (7 bases). The CDR3 runs to 19 residues. Between the trimmed V and J ends, which lost 1 base and 4 bases, there was a span of 22 bases. The V gene's germline CDR1 is LGHNA and CDR2 YSLEER. As DNA, the CDR3 is TGCGCCAGCAGCCAAGCGGTAGGGTCCGGGGGGCGCGGCACCGGGGAGCTGTTTTTT. It is translated as CASSQAVGSGGRGTGELFF.

Only a few counts were recorded for this clone. CDR3 coding DNA: TGCGCCAGCAGCCTGGGACTTCAAGAGACCCAGTACTTC. Amino acids: CASSLGLQETQYF. The V gene is TRBV4-1, the J gene TRBJ2-5; tentatively, D is TRBD2 (6 bases). Trimming shortened V by 4 bases and J by 2 bases, and 8 bases separated the two germline ends. CDR1 and CDR2 from the germline V gene are MGHRA and YSYEKL. The CDR3 runs 13 residues.

This clone turned up a few times. J is TRBJ2-6 and V is TRBV5-6; D is possibly TRBD1 (6 bases). Trimming took 1 base from V and 17 from J, leaving 22 bases between them. Germline CDR1 reads SGHDT; CDR2 reads YYEEEE. The CDR3 sequence is 15 residues long. The CDR3 bases are TGTGCCAGCAGCTTGAAGGCCATTCAGGGGCTTGATTTGACTTTC. Translation: CASSLKAIQGLDLTF.

The sample holds many counts of this clone. The chain has TRBV7-9 and TRBJ2-2; D uncertain. The CDR3 loop spans 13 amino acids. V was clipped by 2 bases and J by 4 bases, with 5 bases between them. Germline CDR1 is SEHNR and CDR2 is FQNEAQ (reference sequence). CDR3 DNA sequence: TGTGCCAGCAGCTTACCCCGCACCGGGGAGCTGTTTTTT. Translated: CASSLPRTGELFF.

J is TRBJ1-1 and V is TRBV4-2; tentative D call: TRBD1 (6 bases). With 1 base removed from V and 4 bases from J, the gap between germline ends came to 13 bases. The CDR3 spans 15 residues. Germline V lookup: CDR1 LGHNA, CDR2 YNFKEQ. Written as DNA, the CDR3 is TGTGCCAGCAGCCAAGCGGAAGGGGGGGGCACTGAAGCTTTCTTT. It codes for CASSQAEGGGTEAFF.

This clone was seen more than once but under ten times. V gene TRBV5-1 combines with J gene TRBJ2-7; 9 bases fit TRBD2. The V gene end was trimmed by 3 bases and the J gene end by 0 bases; junction bases not matched to a gene: 4. Germline loops: CDR1 SGHRS, CDR2 YFSETQ. CDR3 length equals 15 residues. The CDR3 loop is CASSSISGSSYEQYF. The DNA for the CDR3 is TGCGCCAGCAGCTCTATTAGCGGGAGCTCCTACGAGCAGTACTTC. Looking up the rest from reference TRBV5-1 and TRBJ2-7 gives the full variable domain: KAGVTQTPRYLIKTRGQQVTLSCSPISGHRSVSWYQQTPGQGLQFLFEYFSETQRNKGNFPGRFSGRQFSNSRSEMNVSTLELGDSALYLCASSSISGSSYEQYFGPGTRLTVT.

V and J are TRBV5-1 and TRBJ2-1; no definite D call. V was shortened by 0 bases and J by 7 bases, with 11 bases between the two germline ends. The CDR3 has 14 residues. Germline loops: CDR1 SGHRS, CDR2 YFSETQ. CDR3 amino acids: CASSLGSLNNEQFF. The CDR3, as DNA: TGCGCCAGCAGCTTGGGGTCACTAAATAATGAGCAGTTCTTC.

This chain uses TRBV7-3 with TRBJ1-1; possible D gene TRBD1, 6 bases. Germline CDR1 SGHTA, CDR2 FQGTGA. V lost 2 bases and J 7 bases, leaving 14 bases between the germline ends. The CDR3 covers 14 residues. The chain's CDR3 is CASSLQGQVDEAFF. The CDR3 bases are TGTGCCAGCAGCTTACAGGGGCAGGTAGATGAAGCTTTCTTT.

The gene calls are TRBV7-8 and TRBJ2-1, with TRBD2 matching over 7 bases. The CDR3 covers 15 residues. After removal of 6 bases from V and 5 bases from J, the junction contained 10 bases not matched to a gene. CDR1 and CDR2 from the germline V gene are SGHVS and FQNEAQ. The DNA for the CDR3 is TGTGCCAGCAGGGCTTGGCGGGAGAACAACAATGAGCAGTTCTTC. It is translated as CASRAWRENNNEQFF.

The chain combines TRBV4-3 with TRBJ2-3, with 7 bases matching TRBD1. Germline trimming cut 3 bases from V and 8 bases from J; bases unmatched to any gene: 5. Germline loops: CDR1 LGHNA, CDR2 YSLEER. This CDR3 contains 13 residues. The CDR3 region is CASSQDPGGTQYF. CDR3 bases: TGCGCCAGCAGCCAGGACCCAGGGGGTACGCAGTATTTT.

The V call is TRBV30, the J call TRBJ1-1; no reliable D call. V lost 5 bases and J lost 1, with 8 bases in between. This CDR3 comprises 12 residues. Germline assignment: CDR1 GTSNPN and CDR2 SVGIG (reference sequence). As DNA, the CDR3 is TGTGCCTGGGGCAGACAGAACACTGAAGCTTTCTTT. Its translation: CAWGRQNTEAFF.

The chain joins TRBV7-8 to TRBJ2-1; a weak D match, TRBD1 (7 bases). V gave up 7 bases and J gave up 8 bases, with 21 bases separating them. There are 15 residues in the CDR3. Germline assignment: CDR1 SGHVS and CDR2 FQNEAQ. The chain's CDR3 is CASTLPGGQGDEQFF. In nucleotides, the CDR3 is TGTGCCAGCACCCTCCCAGGGGGGCAAGGAGATGAGCAGTTCTTC.

The chain joins TRBV5-1 to TRBJ2-1, with D tentatively TRBD2 (7 bases). The ends were cut back, 4 bases at V and 5 bases at J, with 16 bases in the middle. Germline CDR1 is SGHRS and CDR2 is YFSETQ. This CDR3 comprises 15 residues. In DNA form, the CDR3 reads TGCGCCAGCAGCGTCGCACCGGGGGGCCACAATGAGCAGTTCTTC. Translation: CASSVAPGGHNEQFF.

V usage is TRBV7-8 and J usage is TRBJ1-2; TRBD1 is a possible D gene (5 bases). Germline lookup yields CDR1 SGHVS and CDR2 FQNEAQ. V was shortened by 1 base and J by 4 bases, with 10 bases between the two germline ends. This CDR3 has 14 amino acids. The chain's CDR3 is CASSLDPGVYGYTF. The CDR3 nucleotides read TGTGCCAGCAGCTTAGACCCGGGGGTCTATGGCTACACCTTC. Full variable domain (missing parts from reference TRBV7-8 and TRBJ1-2): GAGVSQSPRYKVAKRGQDVALRCDPISGHVSLFWYQQALGQGPEFLTYFQNEAQLDKSGLPSDRFFAERPEGSVSTLKIQRTQQEDSAVYLCASSLDPGVYGYTFGSGTRLTVV.

This clone was detected ten times or more. CDR3 residues: CASSYSKPSGGGTQYF. The DNA of the CDR3 is TGTGCCAGCAGTTACTCGAAACCTAGCGGGGGTGGGACCCAGTACTTC. The J gene is TRBJ2-5, the V gene TRBV6-5, with 10 bases identical to TRBD2. CDR1 is MNHEY, CDR2 SVGAGI, per germline. The CDR3 is 16 amino acids. V was pared by 0 bases and J by 7 bases, with 8 bases of the junction left unmatched.

In its sample, this clone was seen once. The CDR3 sequence is CASSLEFDRFYEQYF. The CDR3 DNA follows: TGCGCCAGCAGCTTGGAGTTTGACAGATTCTACGAGCAGTACTTC. This rearrangement joins TRBV5-1 to TRBJ2-7; D possibly corresponds to TRBD1 (5 bases). Germline V gene data show CDR1 as SGHRS and CDR2 as YFSETQ. The CDR3 has 15 residues. Trimming removed 0 bases at V and 3 bases at J, with 13 bases between.

This rearrangement joins TRBV7-9 to TRBJ1-1; D gene uncertain. This CDR3 is 14 amino acids long. The germline V and J ends were trimmed by 2 bases and 1 base, with 8 bases remaining between them. CDR1 SEHNR and CDR2 FQNEAQ come from the germline V gene (reference sequence). The CDR3 region has the DNA TGTGCCAGCAGCTTATACGGGGAGAACACTGAAGCTTTCTTT. Protein sequence: CASSLYGENTEAFF.

This clone was detected only a few times. The chain joins TRBV4-1 to TRBJ1-1, with a weak D call TRBD1 (5 bases). The germline V gene has CDR1 MGHRA and CDR2 YSYEKL. V was trimmed by 3 bases and J by 5 bases, leaving 19 bases between them. This CDR3 region has 16 residues. CDR3 sequence: CASSQERRRGRTEAFF. The DNA of the CDR3 is TGCGCCAGCAGCCAGGAAAGGCGAAGGGGCCGGACTGAAGCTTTCTTT.

V and J are TRBV7-9 and TRBJ2-3, with TRBD2 as a possible D gene (6 bases). The CDR3 consists of 14 residues. The germline V gene encodes CDR1 SEHNR and CDR2 FQNEAQ (reference sequence). V lost 3 bases and J lost 2, with 9 bases in between. In nucleotides, the CDR3 is TGTGCCAGCAGCTTGGGGGGAAACACAGATACGCAGTATTTT. This sequence encodes CASSLGGNTDTQYF.

V gene TRBV11-3 combines with J gene TRBJ2-7; tentatively, D is TRBD1 (5 bases). The V gene's germline CDR1 is SGHNT and CDR2 YENEEA. Trimming stripped 3 bases from V and 2 bases from J, with 11 bases between. The CDR3 extends over 14 amino acids. CDR3 sequence: CASSLGQATYEQYF. DNA of the CDR3: TGTGCCAGCAGCTTGGGGCAGGCTACCTACGAGCAGTACTTC. The full variable domain, completed using reference TRBV11-3 and TRBJ2-7, is EAGVVQSPRYKIIEKKQPVAFWCNPISGHNTLYWYLQNLGQGPELLIRYENEEAVDDSQLPKDRFSAERLKGVDSTLKIQPAELGDSAVYLCASSLGQATYEQYFGPGTRLTVT.

This rearrangement joins TRBV29-1 to TRBJ1-2; D not resolved. Germline V CDR1 and CDR2: SQVTM, ANQGSEA. V was pared by 4 bases and J by 6 bases, with 15 bases between. This CDR3 region has 13 residues. The CDR3: CSVANTGSDGYTF. The CDR3 nucleotides read TGCAGCGTTGCAAACACGGGATCGGATGGCTACACCTTC. The entire variable domain, with the rest obtained from reference TRBV29-1 and TRBJ1-2, is as follows: SAVISQKPSRDICQRGTSLTIQCQVDSQVTMMFWYRQQPGQSLTLIATANQGSEATYESGFVIDKFPISRPNLTFSTLTVSNMSPEDSSIYLCSVANTGSDGYTFGSGTRLTVV.

This clone has a count of ten or more. The J gene is TRBJ2-1, the V gene TRBV5-1, with TRBD1 matching 11 bases. V was clipped by 0 bases and J by 3 bases; unmatched bases: 5. The germline CDR1 and CDR2 sequences are SGHRS and YFSETQ. CDR3 size: 17 residues. Here the CDR3 DNA reads TGCGCCAGCAGCTTGGTTGGCGGGACAGGGGGCTACAATGAGCAGTTCTTC. This codes for CASSLVGGTGGYNEQFF.

Note on this clone: Mismatch with germline at one junction end may stem from a read error. The CDR3, as DNA: TGTGCCAGCAGCGTAGGTACAGGGGGCTCTGAAACTTTCTTT. Protein: CASSVGTGGSETFF. V is TRBV9 and J is TRBJ1-1; TRBD1 matches 9 bases. This CDR3 region has 14 residues. CDR1 is SGDLS and CDR2 is YYNGEE in the germline V gene.

Concerning this clone: The same CDR3 is also encoded by other DNA sequences in this sample. The chain employs TRBV4-2 and TRBJ1-5; D might be TRBD1 (6 bases). V was trimmed by 0 bases and J by 1 base, leaving 10 bases between them. The germline V gene has CDR1 LGHNA and CDR2 YNFKEQ. The CDR3 has 16 residues. The CDR3 loop is CASSQDGGRSNQPQHF. In nucleotides, the CDR3 is TGTGCCAGCAGCCAAGATGGGGGCCGCAGCAATCAGCCCCAGCATTTT.

This clone has just a few counts. The rearrangement uses TRBV29-1 and TRBJ2-7; D perhaps matches TRBD1 (6 bases). The CDR3 runs to 13 residues. The V gene lost 4 bases and the J gene lost 6 bases, with 16 bases spanning the gap. Germline values: CDR1 SQVTM, CDR2 ANQGSEA. CDR3 in DNA: TGCAGCGTTGCTGGGGGCCTTTGGCGCGAGCAGTACTTC. This encodes CSVAGGLWREQYF.